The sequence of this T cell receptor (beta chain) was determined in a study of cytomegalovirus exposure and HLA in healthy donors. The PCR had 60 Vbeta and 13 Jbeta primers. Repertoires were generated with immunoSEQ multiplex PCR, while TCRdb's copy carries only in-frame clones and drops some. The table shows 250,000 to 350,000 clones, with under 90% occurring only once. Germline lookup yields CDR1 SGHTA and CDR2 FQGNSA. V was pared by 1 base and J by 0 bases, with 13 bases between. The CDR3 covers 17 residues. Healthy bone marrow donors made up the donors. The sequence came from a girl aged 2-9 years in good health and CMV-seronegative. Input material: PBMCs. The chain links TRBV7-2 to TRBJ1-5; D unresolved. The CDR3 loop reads CASSLVGSQYSNQPQHF. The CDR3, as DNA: TGTGCCAGCAGCTTAGTGGGCAGCCAATATAGCAATCAGCCCCAGCATTTT. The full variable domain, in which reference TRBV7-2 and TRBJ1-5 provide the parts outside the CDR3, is GAGVSQSPSNKVTEKGKDVELRCDPISGHTALYWYRQSLGQGLEFLIYFQGNSAPDKSGLPSDRFSAERTGGSVSTLTIQRTQQEDSAVYLCASSLVGSQYSNQPQHFGDGTRLSIL.